Detailed here is one TCR beta chain. Its antigen is as yet unknown. Libraries were prepared by immunoSEQ multiplex PCR; TCRdb keeps only in-frame clonotypes and omits some of them. The sample contains under 200,000 clones, 91% of which appear only once. The sample comes from a study of T cell responses to AZD1222 COVID-19 vaccine. Germline V CDR1 and CDR2: LNHDA, SQIVND (reference sequence). V lost 2 bases, J lost 2 bases, and 13 bases lay in between. The CDR3 loop spans 16 amino acids. Study-level results: The study found vaccine-associated CD4 TCRs spanning spike, dominant at 160-218 and 743-854.

This clonotype was sampled from an adult in good health. This sample comprised peripheral blood, obtained on day 0 of AZD1222 vaccination. The chain is built from TRBV19 and TRBJ1-5, with D unclear. The CDR3 DNA follows: TGTGCCAGTAGTATACCTAAAGGGTGGGGCAATCAGCCCCAGCATTTT. This codes for CASSIPKGWGNQPQHF.